This TCR beta chain was recovered during a study of cytomegalovirus exposure and HLA in healthy donors. PCR employed 60 Vbeta and 13 Jbeta primers. The method was immunoSEQ multiplex PCR; TCRdb's version includes in-frame clones alone and lacks a portion of them. This table holds approximately 190,000 clones, around 84% found once. Unmatched junction bases numbered 6, after V lost 0 bases and J lost 8 bases. Germline-derived CDR1 and CDR2 are SGHTA and FQGNSA. The CDR3 covers 15 residues. V is TRBV7-2 and J is TRBJ2-1, with 8 bases matching TRBD1. This sequence originates from a woman aged 50 to 65 in good health and CMV-seropositive. The sample taken for sequencing was PBMCs. The CDR3 coding sequence is TGTGCCAGCAGCTTAGCGACGCAGGGGGCATATGAGCAGTTCTTC. It is translated as CASSLATQGAYEQFF.